A selection of T cell receptor beta chains follows, all from one sample in a study of tumor and adjacent non-tumor tissue in lung cancer. One entry per CDR3 protein, called by TCRdb with MiXCR from the multiplex PCR reads. The sample lists around 99,000 distinct CDR3 sequences; 60% to 70% were seen once. The source material was distant non-tumor lung tissue. The receptors originated from a man in his sixties with non-small cell lung cancer. Each CDR3 is given with its conserved first and last residue. A D gene is named only where the DNA matches it firmly. Clone size is given for some rows only: seen once, a few or many times, or a class if the clone is expanded.

size	D	V	J	CDR3	DNA
NA	NA	TRBV29-1	TRBJ2-3	CSVARQESTDMQYF	TGCAGCGTTGCGAGACAGGAGAGCACAGATATGCAGTATTTT
NA	NA	TRBV2	TRBJ2-5	CASSLGQAPETQYF	TGTGCCAGCAGTTTAGGCCAAGCCCCAGAGACCCAGTACTTC
few	NA	TRBV19	TRBJ2-2	CASSRAGLTRELFF	TGTGCCAGTAGTCGGGCAGGATTAACCAGGGAGCTGTTTTTT
NA	NA	TRBV14	TRBJ1-1	CARSHALNTEAFF	TGTGCCCGCAGCCATGCTCTCAACACTGAAGCTTTCTTT
NA	NA	TRBV11-2	TRBJ1-2	CASSFDSYGHTF	TGTGCCAGCAGCTTTGATAGCTATGGCCACACCTTC
few	NA	TRBV19	TRBJ2-7	CVTAPDSHHYEQYF	TGTGTCACAGCCCCCGACAGTCACCACTACGAGCAGTACTTC
NA	TRBD1	TRBV7-3	TRBJ2-2	CASSTDRAGELFF	TGTGCCAGCAGCACGGACAGGGCCGGGGAGCTGTTTTTT
many	TRBD1	TRBV20-1	TRBJ1-4	CSASGDRGREGLFF	TGCAGTGCTTCCGGGGACAGGGGGCGCGAAGGGCTGTTTTTT
once	TRBD1	TRBV12-3/TRBV12-4	TRBJ1-6	CTSSFQGANRADLHF	TGTACCAGCAGTTTCCAGGGGGCGAATCGGGCGGACCTCCACTTT
few	NA	TRBV7-9	TRBJ1-2	CASSTEQGVLDYGYAF	TGTGCCAGCAGCACGGAACAGGGAGTTCTGGACTATGGCTATGCCTTC
few	NA	TRBV11-2	TRBJ1-3	CASSSDCPGSTIYF	TGTGCCAGCAGCTCTGACTGTCCTGGAAGCACCATATATTTT
NA	NA	TRBV11-3	TRBJ2-2	CASSLGGPAYTGELSF	TGTGCCAGCAGCTTAGGCGGACCGGCCTACACCGGGGAGCTGTCATTT
many	TRBD1	TRBV5-1	TRBJ2-5	CASSSTLTGEKTQYF	TGCGCCAGCAGCTCTACCCTGACAGGGGAAAAGACCCAGTACTTC
NA	NA	TRBV12-3/TRBV12-4	TRBJ2-1	CASSTSGTTQREQLF	TGTGCCAGCAGTACATCCGGGACCACTCAACGGGAGCAGCTCTTC
NA	TRBD1	TRBV6-5	TRBJ2-7	CANSWTGGEQHF	TGTGCCAACAGCTGGACAGGGGGTGAGCAGCACTTC
once	NA	TRBV6-1	TRBJ1-2	CARSGRITGTGYGYTF	TGTGCCAGAAGTGGACGGATTACCGGGACCGGGTATGGCTACACCTTC
many	TRBD1	TRBV12-3/TRBV12-4	TRBJ1-6	CASSLRTTGSGSPLHF	TGTGCCAGCAGTCTACGGACGACAGGGAGTGGCTCACCCCTCCACTTT
NA	NA	TRBV12-3/TRBV12-4	TRBJ1-3	CASSSPSGNTICF	TGTGCCAGCAGTTCCCCTTCTGGAAACACCATATGTTTT
NA	TRBD1	TRBV11-2	TRBJ1-4	CTSSPHNGQGGKKLFF	TGTACCAGCAGCCCCCACAACGGACAGGGGGGTAAAAAACTGTTTTTT
NA	NA	TRBV6-2/TRBV6-3	TRBJ2-7	CASSYSCGAYEQYF	NA
many	NA	TRBV2	TRBJ2-3	CASRGSEIYTDTQYF	TGTGCCAGCAGAGGCAGCGAAATTTACACAGATACGCAGTATTTT
once	TRBD2	TRBV11-2	TRBJ2-7	CASSLLASGYSYEQYF	TGTGCCAGCAGCTTGTTGGCTAGCGGATACTCCTACGAGCAGTACTTC
once	NA	TRBV13	TRBJ2-7	CTSTRDFLYEQYF	TGTACCAGCACCCGGGACTTCCTCTACGAGCAGTACTTC
NA	NA	TRBV5-4	TRBJ1-2	CVSSPRIGGILGYIF	TGTGTCAGCAGCCCAAGGATAGGGGGGATATTGGGCTACATCTTC
NA	TRBD2	TRBV4-1	TRBJ2-7	CASSQERDLCTYEQYF	TGCGCCAGCAGTCAAGAGCGGGACCTATGCACCTACGAGCAGTACTTC
few	TRBD2	TRBV20-1	TRBJ2-1	CSARTSGRAGSYNEQFF	TGCAGTGCTAGGACTAGCGGGAGGGCCGGGTCCTACAATGAGCAGTTCTTC
NA	NA	TRBV5-1	TRBJ2-5	CASTNLGDGETQYF	TGCGCCAGCACCAACCTGGGGGATGGCGAGACCCAGTACTTC
NA	NA	TRBV13	TRBJ2-3	CASSLAGTQSDTDTQYF	TGTGCCAGCAGTTTGGCCGGGACCCAGAGCGACACAGATACGCAGTATTTT
NA	NA	TRBV4-1	TRBJ1-2	CASSHDGYYGYTF	TGCGCCAGCAGCCATGATGGTTACTATGGTTACACCTTC
many	TRBD1	TRBV28	TRBJ2-1	CASRSWDRVANEQFF	TGTGCCAGCAGAAGTTGGGACAGGGTCGCCAATGAGCAGTTCTTC
NA	TRBD1	TRBV28	TRBJ2-7	CDSSLDRNNEQYF	TGTGACAGTAGTCTGGACAGGAATAACGAGCAGTACTTC
NA	TRBD2	TRBV6-5	TRBJ2-1	CASTTSGSGDEQFF	TGTGCCAGTACGACTAGCGGGAGTGGTGATGAGCAGTTCTTC
NA	NA	TRBV2	TRBJ2-7	CAISPTGPTYKQYF	TGTGCCATCAGTCCTACAGGGCCTACCTACAAGCAGTACTTC
NA	NA	TRBV19	TRBJ1-1	CASSITGNTEAFF	TGTGCCAGTAGTATAACAGGGAACACTGAAGCTTTCTTT
NA	NA	TRBV11-2	TRBJ2-7	CVSSLGGQTYEQNF	TGTGTCAGCAGCTTGGGCGGACAGACCTACGAGCAGAACTTC
many	NA	TRBV6-1	TRBJ2-5	CASSDSEGQTQYF	TGTGCCAGCAGTGACTCCGAGGGTCAGACCCAGTACTTC
many	NA	TRBV4-2	TRBJ1-1	CASSQDSNTNTEAFF	TGTGCCAGCAGCCAAGATAGTAACACGAACACTGAAGCTTTCTTT
many	NA	TRBV4-2	TRBJ1-6	CASSQGGAGFDSPLHF	TGTGCCAGCAGCCAAGGAGGGGCAGGGTTTGATTCACCCCTCCACTTT
NA	TRBD1	TRBV12-3/TRBV12-4	TRBJ1-3	CASSLAGQSRSGNTIYF	TGTGCCAGCAGTTTAGCGGGACAGTCCCGCTCTGGGAACACCATATATTTT
NA	NA	TRBV29-1	TRBJ2-1	CSVEGIHNSYSGQFF	TGTAGCGTTGAGGGTATTCACAACTCCTACAGTGGGCAGTTCTTC
NA	NA	TRBV6-1	TRBJ1-6	CVSSGRSNSPLRF	TGTGTCAGCAGTGGCCGAAGTAATTCACCCCTCCGCTTT
many	TRBD2	TRBV7-8	TRBJ2-7	CASSLQLAGASYEQYF	TGTGCCAGCAGCCTCCAACTAGCGGGGGCATCCTACGAGCAGTACTTC
many	TRBD1	TRBV6-6	TRBJ2-7	CASSRGGQGPYEQYF	TGTGCCAGCAGCCGAGGGGGACAGGGGCCCTACGAGCAGTACTTC
NA	NA	TRBV6-5	TRBJ2-1	CVSSQPRDEQFF	TGTGTCAGCAGCCAGCCTCGCGATGAGCAGTTCTTC
few	TRBD1	TRBV2	TRBJ2-2	CASSETGAVATGELFF	TGTGCCAGCAGTGAAACAGGGGCTGTAGCGACCGGGGAGCTGTTTTTT
NA	NA	TRBV20-1	TRBJ1-1	CSARDTGRGSSALF	TGCAGTGCTAGAGATACAGGGAGGGGTTCATCAGCTCTCTTT
few	NA	TRBV5-1	TRBJ1-2	CASSLDGVNGYTF	TGCGCCAGCAGCCTGGACGGTGTGAATGGCTACACCTTC